This TCR beta chain was sequenced in a study of shared clonotypes between healthy human individuals. About the study: Three plates each covered CD4 naive and memory; CD8 naive two, CD8 memory one.

The protocol was immunoSEQ multiplex PCR, while the TCRdb copy is restricted to in-frame clones and leaves out a portion. The sample holds roughly 500,000 clones, 95% to 97% seen once. Notes on the study in general: Deeper or shallower sequencing was expected to change how clonotypes are shared among donors. Sampling used blood alone; tissue repertoires probably differ.

The V segment lost 5 bases and the J segment 4 bases; nucleotides outside the gene matches: 6. This CDR3 has 15 residues. Germline CDR1 is MDHEN and CDR2 is SYDVKM. A remark on this clone: Its antigen remains unidentified.

The specimen was naive CD4+ T cells sorted from blood. Subset in this sample: CD45RA+ positively selected. The chain couples TRBV28 to TRBJ2-1; 9 bases fit TRBD2. This receptor was identified in a woman aged 25 to 39 in good health. CDR3 nucleotides: TGTGCCAGCAGTGCCGCCCTAGCGGGGTACAATGAGCAGTTCTTC. Its protein is CASSAALAGYNEQFF. Supplemented by reference TRBV28 and TRBJ2-1, the full variable domain reads DVKVTQSSRYLVKRTGEKVFLECVQDMDHENMFWYRQDPGLGLRLIYFSYDVKMKEKGDIPEGYSVSREKKERFSLILESASTNQTSMYLCASSAALAGYNEQFFGPGTRLTVL.